This T cell receptor beta chain was documented in a study of blood T cell repertoires in COVID-19. The assay was immunoSEQ multiplex PCR, and TCRdb's table has in-frame clones only and misses some. The sample gives about 75,000 clones, around 83% of which show up once; around 20% is in the top ten. The V gene end was trimmed by 5 bases and the J gene end by 4 bases; junction bases not matched to a gene: 3. CDR1 is GTSNPN and CDR2 is SVGIG in the germline V gene (reference sequence). The length of the CDR3 is 12 residues. V usage is TRBV30 and J usage is TRBJ2-7; the match to TRBD1 covers 9 bases. The receptor's source is a woman in her fifties or sixties with acute or convalescent COVID-19. The sample consisted of peripheral blood. The CDR3 nucleotides are TGTGCCTGGGGGACAGGGCTTTACGAGCAGTACTTC. Encoded protein: CAWGTGLYEQYF. The variable domain in full, completed from reference TRBV30 and TRBJ2-7, reads SQTIHQWPATLVQPVGSPLSLECTVEGTSNPNLYWYRQAAGRGLQLLFYSVGIGQISSEVPQNLSASRPQDRQFILSSKKLLLSDSGFYLCAWGTGLYEQYFGPGTRLTVT.